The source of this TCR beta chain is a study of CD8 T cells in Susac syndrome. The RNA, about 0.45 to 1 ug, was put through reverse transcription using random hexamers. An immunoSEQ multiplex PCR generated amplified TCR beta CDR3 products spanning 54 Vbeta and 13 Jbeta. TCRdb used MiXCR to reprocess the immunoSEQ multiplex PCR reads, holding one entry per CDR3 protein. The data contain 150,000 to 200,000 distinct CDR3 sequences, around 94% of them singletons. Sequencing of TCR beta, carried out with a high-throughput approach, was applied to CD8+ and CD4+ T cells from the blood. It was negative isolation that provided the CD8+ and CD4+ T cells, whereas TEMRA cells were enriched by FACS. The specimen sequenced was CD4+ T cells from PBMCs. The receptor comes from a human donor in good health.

In DNA form, the CDR3 reads TGTGCCAGCAGCTCAGGGTGGCCTATCGGGCCCCAGCATTTT. Protein: CASSSGWPIGPQHF. The chain carries TRBV5-8 and TRBJ1-5; weak D call: TRBD1 (5 bases). Germline lookup yields CDR1 SGHTS and CDR2 YDEGEE. Trimming removed 3 bases from V and 9 bases from J, with 16 bases in between. This CDR3 has 14 amino acids. Drawing the rest from reference TRBV5-8 and TRBJ1-5, the complete variable domain is EAGVTQSPTHLIKTRGQQATLRCSPISGHTSVYWYQQALGLGLQFLLWYDEGEERNRGNFPPRFSGRQFPNYSSELNVNALELEDSALYLCASSSGWPIGPQHFGDGTRLSIL.